Below, one T cell receptor (beta chain) is given with its context. Some clones are missing from TCRdb's copy, which holds only in-frame ones; the method was immunoSEQ multiplex PCR. The sample lists 200,000 to 250,000 clones, just under 85% occurring once. CDR1 and CDR2 (germline): SGHNT, YYREEE (reference sequence). The CDR3 length is 16 residues. Unmatched junction bases numbered 6, after V lost 4 bases and J lost 0 bases. The data are from a study of blood T cell repertoires in COVID-19. The specimen sequenced was peripheral blood. The chain employs TRBV5-4 and TRBJ2-2; 7 bases fit TRBD1. The receptor's source is a man aged 50 to 59 with acute or convalescent COVID-19. The DNA of the CDR3 is TGTGCCAGCAGCGGTGGTACAGGGGCGAACACCGGGGAGCTGTTTTTT. It specifies CASSGGTGANTGELFF. The variable domain in full, with the rest retrieved from reference TRBV5-4 and TRBJ2-2, is ETGVTQSPTHLIKTRGQQVTLRCSSQSGHNTVSWYQQALGQGPQFIFQYYREEENGRGNFPPRFSGLQFPNYSSELNVNALELDDSALYLCASSGGTGANTGELFFGEGSRLTVL.